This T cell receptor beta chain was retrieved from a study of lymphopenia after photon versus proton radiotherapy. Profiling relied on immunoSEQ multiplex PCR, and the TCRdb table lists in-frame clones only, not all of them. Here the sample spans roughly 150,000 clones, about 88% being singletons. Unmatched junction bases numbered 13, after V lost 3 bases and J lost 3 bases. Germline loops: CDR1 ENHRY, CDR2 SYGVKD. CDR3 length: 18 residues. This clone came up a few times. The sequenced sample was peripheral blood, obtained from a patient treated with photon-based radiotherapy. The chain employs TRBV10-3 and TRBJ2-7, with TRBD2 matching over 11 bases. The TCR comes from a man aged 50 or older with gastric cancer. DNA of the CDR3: TGTGCCATCAGTGAATTCGGTGGTAGCGGGAGGGGGAGCTACGAGCAGTACTTC. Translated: CAISEFGGSGRGSYEQYF.